This entry lists 28 T cell receptor beta chains sequenced from one sample in a study of cytomegalovirus exposure and HLA in healthy donors. The PCR used 60 Vbeta and 13 Jbeta primers. Some clones are missing from TCRdb's copy, which holds only in-frame ones; the method was immunoSEQ multiplex PCR. The data show 100,000 or so clones, over 70% seen once. The material sequenced was PBMCs. These receptors were obtained from a woman in her 40s in good health and CMV-seropositive.

V and J are TRBV7-2 and TRBJ2-5; 10 positions match TRBD2. The CDR3 runs to 15 residues. Germline assignment: CDR1 SGHTA and CDR2 FQGNSA. J gave up 4 bases and V 7 bases, and 9 bases lay outside the gene matches. The CDR3 here is CASKVSGGSGETQYF. DNA of the CDR3: TGTGCCAGCAAGGTTAGCGGGGGGAGTGGAGAGACCCAGTACTTC.

The V gene is TRBV5-6, the J gene TRBJ2-2, with 10 positions matching TRBD2. V lost 4 bases and J lost 4; bases outside the gene matches: 7. The CDR3 consists of 16 residues. Germline V gene data show CDR1 as SGHDT and CDR2 as YYEEEE. CDR3 coding DNA: TGTGCCAGCAGCCCTCCTAGCGGGAGTGGCACCGGGGAGCTGTTTTTT. This encodes CASSPPSGSGTGELFF.

This chain joins TRBV19 and TRBJ1-2, with D perhaps TRBD1 (6 bases). V was trimmed by 9 bases and J by 2 bases, leaving 7 bases between them. The germline V gene has CDR1 LNHDA and CDR2 SQIVND (reference sequence). This CDR3 is 11 amino acids long. This CDR3 reads CASQGNYGYTF. CDR3 in DNA: TGTGCCAGCCAGGGGAACTATGGCTACACCTTC.

The rearrangement joins TRBV27 to TRBJ2-5; tentatively, D is TRBD1 (5 bases). V was cut by 0 bases and J by 3 bases, with 11 bases left in between. This CDR3 is built from 15 residues. CDR1 is MNHEY and CDR2 is SMNVEV in the germline V gene (reference sequence). This CDR3 reads CASSLSGRYKETQYF. The CDR3 coding sequence is TGTGCCAGCAGTTTATCGGGGCGGTACAAAGAGACCCAGTACTTC.

The chain links TRBV28 to TRBJ1-6; 7 nucleotides line up with TRBD1. V shed 6 bases, J shed 10 bases, and the junction held 9 bases outside the gene matches. Germline loops: CDR1 MDHEN, CDR2 SYDVKM. This CDR3 comprises 14 residues. The CDR3, as DNA: TGTGCCAGCAGCCTTGGGACAGTGAGGTCACCCCTCCACTTT. Encoded protein: CASSLGTVRSPLHF.

The table lists this clone with a count of one. V gene TRBV11-2 combines with J gene TRBJ2-7; a weak D match, TRBD2 (6 bases). The CDR3 extends over 14 amino acids. Germline V CDR1 and CDR2: SGHAT, FQNNGV. V lost 5 bases and J 7 bases, leaving 18 bases between the germline ends. The CDR3 region is CASSPGLRGSEQYF. The DNA of the CDR3 is TGTGCCAGCAGCCCCGGGTTGCGGGGAAGTGAGCAGTACTTC.

The chain carries TRBV25-1 and TRBJ2-7; tentative D call: TRBD1 (8 bases). The CDR3 has 17 residues. Trimming removed 5 bases from V and 2 bases from J, with 22 bases in between. Per germline, CDR1 MGHDK and CDR2 SYGVNS. The chain's CDR3 is CASSNLRQGTITYEQYF. The CDR3 DNA follows: TGTGCCAGCAGTAATCTCCGACAGGGGACTATTACCTACGAGCAGTACTTC.

The chain employs TRBV28 and TRBJ2-3; D perhaps matches TRBD1 (5 bases). Deletions cut 3 bases from V and 1 base from J, with 17 bases between. CDR1 MDHEN and CDR2 SYDVKM come from the germline V gene. The CDR3 totals 17 residues. CDR3 loop: CASSFISGGRGTDTQYF. CDR3 DNA: TGTGCCAGCAGTTTTATAAGTGGTGGCAGGGGCACAGATACGCAGTATTTT.

This clone has more than one count but fewer than ten. This chain links TRBV5-4 with TRBJ2-2; tentative D call: TRBD1 (5 bases). The V end was cut by 2 bases, the J end by 5 bases, with 10 bases between. In germline, CDR1 is SGHNT, CDR2 YYREEE (reference sequence). This CDR3 comprises 14 residues. The CDR3 DNA is TGTGCCAGCAGCTTTGCAGGGCGGACCGGGGAGCTGTTTTTT. It specifies CASSFAGRTGELFF. Supplemented by reference TRBV5-4 and TRBJ2-2, the full variable domain reads ETGVTQSPTHLIKTRGQQVTLRCSSQSGHNTVSWYQQALGQGPQFIFQYYREEENGRGNFPPRFSGLQFPNYSSELNVNALELDDSALYLCASSFAGRTGELFFGEGSRLTVL.

Points on this clone: One end of the junction is discordant with germline, which a read error may explain. The chain employs TRBV7-9 and TRBJ1-4; D is undetermined. This CDR3 contains 16 residues. Germline V gene data show CDR1 as SEHNR and CDR2 as FQNEAQ (reference sequence). CDR3 loop: CSSSLVYVAANEKLFF. The CDR3 DNA reads as TGTTCCAGCAGCTTAGTTTACGTGGCAGCTAATGAAAAACTGTTTTTT.

The V call is TRBV2, the J call TRBJ1-6; D may be TRBD1 (5 bases). The V end lost 6 bases, the J end lost 10 bases, and 22 bases lay between the germline ends. The CDR3 runs 16 residues. The germline V gene encodes CDR1 SNHLY and CDR2 FYNNEI. CDR3 loop: CASSPGGAGLKSPLHF. The CDR3 DNA is TGTGCCAGCAGCCCCGGCGGGGCAGGTTTAAAATCACCCCTCCACTTT.

This clone has just a few counts. This chain connects TRBV4-1 to TRBJ1-2; a weak D match, TRBD1 (5 bases). The CDR3 is 14 amino acids. The V gene lost 0 bases and the J gene lost 8 bases, with 13 bases spanning the gap. Germline CDR1 is MGHRA and CDR2 is YSYEKL. This chain's CDR3 is CASSQDWRQFGYTF. The CDR3 nucleotides are TGCGCCAGCAGCCAAGATTGGCGACAGTTCGGCTACACCTTC.

The rearrangement uses TRBV9 and TRBJ2-2; D is undetermined. This CDR3 has 13 residues. Germline V gene lookup returns CDR1 SGDLS and CDR2 YYNGEE. With 3 bases removed from V and 2 bases from J, the gap between germline ends came to 5 bases. The CDR3 nucleotides read TGTGCCAGCAGCGGAGGCAACACCGGGGAGCTGTTTTTT. It specifies CASSGGNTGELFF.

The chain recombines TRBV2 with TRBJ2-6; TRBD2 might be the D (5 bases). CDR1 is SNHLY and CDR2 is FYNNEI in the germline V gene. This CDR3 contains 16 residues. The V end was cut by 4 bases, the J end by 0 bases, with 10 bases between. CDR3 protein: CASSGPGYSGANVLTF. For the CDR3, the DNA is TGTGCCAGCAGTGGTCCGGGATACTCTGGGGCCAACGTCCTGACTTTC. The complete variable domain, with remaining parts taken from reference TRBV2 and TRBJ2-6, reads EPEVTQTPSHQVTQMGQEVILRCVPISNHLYFYWYRQILGQKVEFLVSFYNNEISEKSEIFDDQFSVERPDGSNFTLKIRSTKLEDSAMYFCASSGPGYSGANVLTFGAGSRLTVL.

The chain recombines TRBV5-4 with TRBJ2-3; TRBD2 might be the D (5 bases). Germline CDR1 SGHNT, CDR2 YYREEE (reference sequence). The CDR3 length is 15 residues. Trimming took 0 bases from V and 1 from J, leaving 9 bases between them. This CDR3 reads CASSLEGGRTDTQYF. DNA for the CDR3: TGTGCCAGCAGCTTGGAGGGCGGGCGCACAGATACGCAGTATTTT.

The chain has TRBV4-2 and TRBJ2-1, with TRBD1 identical over 9 bases. Losses at the gene ends were 2 bases for V and 0 bases for J; bases not matched to a gene: 8. Germline-derived CDR1 and CDR2 are LGHNA and YNFKEQ. This CDR3 is built from 18 residues. The CDR3 bases are TGTGCCAGCAGCCAACTGCTTTCGGACAGGGGCTCCTACAATGAGCAGTTCTTC. This encodes CASSQLLSDRGSYNEQFF.

The CDR3 nucleotides read TGTGCCAGTAGTATAGTGGTACAGGGCCCTGGAAACACCATATATTTT. Its translation: CASSIVVQGPGNTIYF. The V gene is TRBV19, the J gene TRBJ1-3; D is perhaps TRBD1 (6 bases). The length of the CDR3 is 16 residues. The V gene lost 1 base and the J gene lost 2 bases, with 12 bases spanning the gap. Germline CDR1 is LNHDA and CDR2 is SQIVND (reference sequence).

The chain has TRBV28 and TRBJ1-4; 7 nucleotides align to TRBD1. This CDR3 has 20 amino acids. V was pared by 1 base and J by 0 bases, with 14 bases of the junction left unmatched. CDR1 is MDHEN and CDR2 is SYDVKM in the germline V gene. CDR3 DNA: TGTGCCAGCAGTTTATTGGACAGGACGGTATGGGAAGCAACTAATGAAAAACTGTTTTTT. Its protein is CASSLLDRTVWEATNEKLFF.

This chain connects TRBV6-4 to TRBJ2-5; 8 bases align to TRBD2. Trimming took 3 bases from V and 2 from J; bases not matched to a gene: 5. The CDR3 consists of 15 residues. Germline CDR1 MRHNA, CDR2 SNTAGT. CDR3 in amino acids: CASSEPAGEQETQYF. The CDR3, as DNA: TGTGCCAGCAGTGAACCAGCGGGAGAACAAGAGACCCAGTACTTC.

CDR3 in amino acids: CASSAQGSLQETQYF. The CDR3 DNA sequence: TGCGCCAGCAGCGCACAGGGGAGTCTCCAAGAGACCCAGTACTTC. The J gene is TRBJ2-5, the V gene TRBV5-1; 7 bases line up with TRBD1. Germline trimming cut 4 bases from V and 1 base from J; bases unmatched to any gene: 7. This CDR3 region has 15 residues. Looked up from germline, CDR1 is SGHRS and CDR2 is YFSETQ.

About this clone itself: At one of its ends the junction is not consistent with the germline gene, which may arise from a read error. This sample includes further DNA sequences coding for the same CDR3. The rearrangement links TRBV7-2 to TRBJ1-4; D perhaps matches TRBD1 (5 bases). From germline, CDR1 is SGHTA and CDR2 FQGNSA. This CDR3 has 15 residues. The CDR3 DNA reads as TGTGCCAGCAGCTTAGGAGGCAGGGTAAATGAAAAACTGTTTTTC. Its protein is CASSLGGRVNEKLFF.

The chain couples TRBV10-3 to TRBJ2-7; D perhaps matches TRBD2 (6 bases). Germline V gene sequence: CDR1 ENHRY, CDR2 SYGVKD. Trimming took 2 bases from V and 7 from J, leaving 24 bases between them. CDR3 length: 17 amino acids. The CDR3: CAISEGPGRGSLWEQYF. The CDR3 DNA reads TGTGCCATCAGTGAGGGCCCGGGTCGGGGGTCATTGTGGGAGCAGTACTTC.

Concerning this clone: The junction differs from germline at one of its ends, possibly a read error. This rearrangement joins TRBV7-9 to TRBJ1-2; D possibly corresponds to TRBD1 (6 bases). This CDR3 has 15 residues. CDR1 SEHNR and CDR2 FQNEAQ come from the germline V gene (reference sequence). The CDR3: CSSSLATGGRHGYTF. Written as DNA, the CDR3 is TGTTCCAGCAGCTTAGCGACAGGTGGGCGACATGGCTACACCTTC. The whole variable domain, remainder taken from reference TRBV7-9 and TRBJ1-2, is DTGVSQNPRHKITKRGQNVTFRCDPISEHNRLYWYRQTLGQGPEFLTYFQNEAQLEKSRLLSDRFSAERPKGSFSTLEIQRTEQGDSAMYLCSSSLATGGRHGYTFGSGTRLTVV.

J is TRBJ2-7 and V is TRBV4-1, with 10 bases fitting TRBD1. The CDR3 loop spans 16 amino acids. Germline CDR1 and CDR2: MGHRA and YSYEKL. Losses at the gene ends were 1 base for V and 4 bases for J; bases not matched to a gene: 7. The CDR3 DNA sequence: TGCGCCAGCAGCCAAGGCCGGGACAGGGGTAAATACGAGCAGTACTTC. It is translated as CASSQGRDRGKYEQYF.

The V and J genes are TRBV7-9 and TRBJ2-7; 7 bases are shared with TRBD1. The CDR3 extends over 14 amino acids. The germline V gene encodes CDR1 SEHNR and CDR2 FQNEAQ (reference sequence). Trimming took 3 bases from V and 2 from J; bases not matched to a gene: 4. CDR3 amino acids: CASSLGTETYEQYF. In nucleotides, the CDR3 is TGTGCCAGCAGCTTGGGGACAGAAACCTACGAGCAGTACTTC.

In this sample, this clone turned up a few times. The V call is TRBV28, the J call TRBJ2-4; 12 bases line up with TRBD2. This CDR3 spans 17 amino acids. V dropped 2 bases and J dropped 1; count of bases not matched to a gene: 3. Germline CDR1 and CDR2: MDHEN and SYDVKM. The CDR3 DNA is TGTGCCAGCAGTTTACTCGGGACTAGCGGGGCCAAAAACATTCAGTACTTC. It codes for CASSLLGTSGAKNIQYF.

The V and J genes are TRBV2 and TRBJ1-5, with 8 nucleotides matching TRBD1. The junction had 7 bases not matched to a gene; V was cut back by 5 bases and J by 7 bases. Germline CDR1 is SNHLY and CDR2 is FYNNEI. This CDR3 contains 14 residues. CDR3 amino acids: CASSLGQGGQPQHF. DNA of the CDR3: TGTGCCAGCAGTCTCGGACAGGGCGGGCAGCCCCAGCATTTT.

The chain uses TRBV9 and TRBJ1-1; 8 nucleotides agree with TRBD1. This CDR3 has 13 residues. CDR1 SGDLS and CDR2 YYNGEE come from the germline V gene. The J segment lost 4 bases and the V segment lost 2 bases, leaving 1 base of the junction unmatched. The chain's CDR3 is CASSVGQGTEAFF. In DNA form, the CDR3 reads TGTGCCAGCAGCGTCGGACAGGGCACTGAAGCTTTCTTT.